This TCR beta chain stems from a study of neurological immune-mediated disorders. The CDR3 has 14 residues. The germline gives CDR1 SGHRS, CDR2 YFSETQ. Trimming stripped 2 bases from V and 6 bases from J, with 11 bases between. The table lists this clonotype with many counts. In TCRdb, the 5' RACE reads were re-called with MiXCR into one record per CDR3 protein. The sample comprises some 79,000 distinct CDR3 sequences, roughly 13% of which are singletons, and roughly 6.8% rests with the top ten. This sequence joins TRBV5-1 and TRBJ2-2, with D hard to call. This receptor was obtained from a woman aged 45-65 years in good health. The specimen sequenced was PBMCs. The CDR3 nucleotides are TGCGCCAGCAGCTTCTCCAGTGTGTCCGGGGAGCTGTTTTTT. Translation gives CASSFSSVSGELFF.